This T cell receptor beta chain originates from a study of T cells after yellow fever vaccination. Study-wide context: Those fractions that held only low numbers of cells were prepared using the SMART-Seq v4 Ultra Low Input RNA kit.

It was through 5'RACE template switching that TCR cDNA was made, with a universal primer site and UMIs added. TCRdb reprocessed the 5' RACE reads with MiXCR, giving one entry per CDR3 protein. The top ten hold about 15% of the sample, which has around 350,000 distinct CDR3 sequences, about 6.2% seen once. Germline assignment: CDR1 DFQATT and CDR2 SNEGSKA (reference sequence). This CDR3 comprises 14 residues. The V segment lost 4 bases and the J segment 0 bases; nucleotides outside the gene matches: 5. This clonotype was observed at least ten times. What it binds is not known. Study-wide results and limits: The study noted that FACS-sorted repertoires could contain abundant clonotypes contaminating from the bulk population. A large majority of primary-vaccination clones showed up again after the booster (approximately 96% CD4, approximately 90% CD8).

The chain recombines TRBV20-1 with TRBJ1-1; 7 bases fit TRBD1. The TCR comes from a man aged 30 to 39 who received the YFV17D yellow fever vaccine. The sample in question was PBMCs, obtained 5 days after the yellow fever booster vaccination. The CDR3 loop is CSAKLQGMNTEAFF. The CDR3 region has the DNA TGCAGTGCTAAACTACAGGGGATGAACACTGAAGCTTTCTTT.